Each of the 23 T cell receptor beta chains below was sequenced from the same sample in a study of T cells after yellow fever vaccination. One entry per CDR3 protein, called by TCRdb with MiXCR from the 5' RACE reads. Found here are roughly 160,000 distinct CDR3 sequences, 6.5% to 8.5% of them singletons; the top ten hold 2.5% to 3%. Sequencing was performed on CD4+ T cells sorted from PBMCs, taken more than 4 days after the first yellow fever vaccination. Receptor source: a man aged 18 to 30 who received the YFV17D yellow fever vaccine.

This chain links TRBV5-4 with TRBJ2-2; 7 nucleotides line up with TRBD2. The germline V gene has CDR1 SGHNT and CDR2 YYREEE (reference sequence). The V gene end was trimmed by 0 bases and the J gene end by 6 bases; junction bases not matched to a gene: 5. The CDR3 is made up of 15 amino acids. As DNA, the CDR3 is TGTGCCAGCAGCTTGGCGGGGGGTCTGTCCGGGGAGCTGTTTTTT. The encoded protein is CASSLAGGLSGELFF.

The sample holds many counts of this clonotype. The rearrangement uses TRBV5-1 and TRBJ1-1; TRBD1 aligns across 9 bases. CDR3 length equals 14 residues. V was pared by 4 bases and J by 1 base, with 2 bases of the junction left unmatched. Germline assignment: CDR1 SGHRS and CDR2 YFSETQ. The CDR3 loop is CASSETGGNTEAFF. Here the CDR3 DNA reads TGCGCCAGCAGCGAGACAGGGGGGAACACTGAAGCTTTCTTT.

This clonotype has more than one count but fewer than ten. The chain joins TRBV28 to TRBJ1-4; a possible D gene is TRBD1 (5 bases). The V end lost 3 bases, the J end lost 7 bases, and 21 bases lay between the germline ends. Germline V gene lookup returns CDR1 MDHEN and CDR2 SYDVKM. CDR3 length: 17 amino acids. CDR3 in DNA: TGTGCCAGCAGTTTTCAGGGACGGGGTATTGATGGTGAAAAACTGTTTTTT. It yields the protein CASSFQGRGIDGEKLFF.

On this clonotype itself: This may arise from a read error, as a much more abundant clone is one base away. The rearrangement uses TRBV20-1 and TRBJ1-2, with D possibly matching TRBD1 (5 bases). V lost 5 bases to trimming and J lost 7 bases, with 17 bases between them. CDR1 is DFQATT and CDR2 is SNEGSKA in the germline V gene (reference sequence). The CDR3 extends over 13 amino acids. This chain's CDR3 is CSAPRTWGIGYTF. In DNA form, the CDR3 reads TGCAGTGCTCCCCGGACATGGGGTATTGGCTACACCTTC.

This clonotype was seen repeatedly, ten times or more. The chain couples TRBV5-1 to TRBJ1-2, with unresolved D. CDR1 and CDR2 (germline): SGHRS, YFSETQ. The V end was cut by 3 bases, the J end by 0 bases, with 9 bases between. The CDR3 extends over 14 amino acids. DNA of the CDR3: TGCGCCAGCAGCTCCCAAGGAGCTAACTATGGCTACACCTTC. Translation gives CASSSQGANYGYTF.

The table lists this clonotype with many counts. The chain employs TRBV19 and TRBJ1-1; no clear D. Trimming left V 2 bases short and J 5 bases short, with 15 bases between. The CDR3 sequence is 15 residues long. Per the germline V gene, CDR1 is LNHDA and CDR2 is SQIVND (reference sequence). The CDR3 bases are TGTGCCAGTAGTATACTGTCCTCACCGGGGACTGAAGCTTTCTTT. Translated: CASSILSSPGTEAFF.

For this clonotype: The junction does not match germline at one end; this may be a read error. This chain joins TRBV27 and TRBJ2-6, with 12 positions matching TRBD1. Germline values: CDR1 MNHEY, CDR2 SMNVEV (reference sequence). There are 22 residues in the CDR3. The CDR3 bases are TGTGCCAGCAGTTCCCGGGACAGGGGGCTAGCAGGGGTAGGGTCTGGGTCCAACGTCCTGACTTTC. It yields the protein CASSSRDRGLAGVGSGSNVLTF.

A note on this clonotype: Just one base apart from a much larger clone, this may be a read error. The chain recombines TRBV5-1 with TRBJ1-1; the D gene is possibly TRBD1 (5 bases). Germline V gene data show CDR1 as SGHRS and CDR2 as YFSETQ. V was cut by 0 bases and J by 7 bases, with 13 bases left in between. This CDR3 is built from 14 residues. The CDR3 DNA is TGCGCCAGCAGCTTGGAACAGTCGGGGCTTGAAGCTTTCTTT. This gives the protein CASSLEQSGLEAFF.

This clonotype was counted only a few times. The rearrangement links TRBV5-1 to TRBJ2-1; the match to TRBD2 covers 8 bases. CDR3 length equals 15 residues. Trimming removed 3 bases from V and 9 bases from J; junction bases left unmatched: 11. CDR1 is SGHRS, CDR2 YFSETQ, per germline. CDR3 sequence: CASSWGDSGVSEQFF. The CDR3 coding sequence is TGCGCCAGCAGCTGGGGTGATAGCGGGGTTAGTGAGCAGTTCTTC. The variable domain in full, completed from reference TRBV5-1 and TRBJ2-1, reads KAGVTQTPRYLIKTRGQQVTLSCSPISGHRSVSWYQQTPGQGLQFLFEYFSETQRNKGNFPGRFSGRQFSNSRSEMNVSTLELGDSALYLCASSWGDSGVSEQFFGPGTRLTVL.

This clonotype was seen a few times. V usage is TRBV6-5 and J usage is TRBJ1-5; D unclear. The CDR3 extends over 15 amino acids. Trimming pared 7 bases from V and 9 bases from J, leaving 22 bases between. Germline CDR1 reads MNHEY; CDR2 reads SVGAGI. In DNA form, the CDR3 reads TGTGCCAGCATCCATTACATGGACCCTCTCACGCCCCAGCATTTT. As protein: CASIHYMDPLTPQHF.

This clonotype has a handful of counts. The chain has TRBV5-1 and TRBJ1-5; weak D call: TRBD1 (5 bases). The CDR3 runs to 14 residues. V lost 0 bases, J lost 4 bases, and 8 bases lay in between. From germline, CDR1 is SGHRS and CDR2 YFSETQ. For the CDR3, the DNA is TGCGCCAGCAGCTTGGACACAGGAAATCAGCCCCAGCATTTT. This codes for CASSLDTGNQPQHF.

This clonotype occurred a few times. This chain connects TRBV18 to TRBJ1-5, with 10 bases lining up with TRBD1. Germline loops: CDR1 KGHSH, CDR2 LQKENI. The junction had 10 bases not matched to a gene; V was cut back by 3 bases and J by 8 bases. CDR3 length: 16 amino acids. CDR3 nucleotides: TGTGCCAGCTCACCGCTCCACGGACAGGGGGGCAAGCCCCAGCATTTT. Protein sequence: CASSPLHGQGGKPQHF.

The J gene is TRBJ2-2, the V gene TRBV10-3; tentatively, D is TRBD1 (6 bases). The V gene lost 3 bases and the J gene lost 1 base, with 9 bases spanning the gap. This CDR3 region has 15 residues. The germline V gene has CDR1 ENHRY and CDR2 SYGVKD. The CDR3, as DNA: TGTGCCATCAGTGATCCGGGACAGAACACCGGGGAGCTGTTTTTT. Translating gives CAISDPGQNTGELFF.

The sample holds many counts of this clonotype. This chain joins TRBV29-1 and TRBJ1-1; 9 nucleotides agree with TRBD1. The CDR3 covers 12 residues. The germline V gene encodes CDR1 SQVTM and CDR2 ANQGSEA. V shed 7 bases and J 1 base; nucleotides not matched to a gene: 1. The CDR3 nucleotides are TGCAGCGCGGACAGGGGGAACACTGAAGCTTTCTTT. Translated: CSADRGNTEAFF.

V is TRBV29-1 and J is TRBJ2-3; D tentatively reads TRBD1 or TRBD2 (6 bases each). The germline V gene encodes CDR1 SQVTM and CDR2 ANQGSEA. The CDR3 covers 14 residues. Trimming stripped 0 bases from V and 3 bases from J, with 10 bases between. CDR3 region: CSVEDQGRTDTQYF. CDR3 DNA: TGCAGCGTTGAAGACCAGGGGAGGACAGATACGCAGTATTTT.

V gene TRBV12-3 or TRBV12-4 combines with J gene TRBJ2-7; 10 bases are a match to TRBD1. The V segment lost 5 bases and the J segment 0 bases; nucleotides outside the gene matches: 13. The CDR3 covers 18 residues. CDR3 amino acids: CASSPGQGGSLSSYEQYF. The CDR3 bases are TGTGCCAGCAGTCCTGGACAGGGGGGTTCCTTAAGCTCCTACGAGCAGTACTTC.

This clonotype was seen more than once but under ten times. The chain has TRBV3-1 and TRBJ2-3; TRBD2 matches at 8 bases. From germline, CDR1 is LGHDT and CDR2 YNNKEL (reference sequence). Losses at the gene ends were 6 bases for V and 9 bases for J; bases not matched to a gene: 5. This CDR3 comprises 12 residues. CDR3 amino acids: CASSREGGTQYF. For the CDR3, the DNA is TGTGCCAGCAGTCGGGAGGGGGGAACGCAGTATTTT.

This chain connects TRBV2 to TRBJ1-6; D ambiguous. This CDR3 comprises 15 residues. V lost 4 bases, J lost 2 bases, and 9 bases lay in between. The V gene's germline CDR1 is SNHLY and CDR2 FYNNEI. CDR3 sequence reads: CASSAAGTYNSPLHF. The CDR3 nucleotides read TGTGCCAGCAGTGCCGCAGGAACCTATAATTCACCCCTCCACTTT.

This clonotype was recorded at least ten times. The CDR3 sequence: CASKLYNQPQHF. DNA of the CDR3: TGTGCCAGCAAACTGTACAATCAGCCCCAGCATTTT. The chain uses TRBV2 and TRBJ1-5; D is uncertain. The CDR3 runs to 12 residues. Germline V gene lookup returns CDR1 SNHLY and CDR2 FYNNEI. V lost 7 bases and J lost 3, with 7 bases in between.

This clonotype came up many times. The chain joins TRBV6-1 to TRBJ2-5, with D unclear. Trimming removed 0 bases at V and 4 bases at J, with 9 bases between. Germline lookup yields CDR1 MNHNS and CDR2 SASEGT. CDR3 length: 14 amino acids. The CDR3 nucleotides are TGTGCCAGCAGTGAAGCGATGGCAGGAGAGACCCAGTACTTC. Residues: CASSEAMAGETQYF.

The CDR3: CASTSSQALWFEQYF. The DNA for the CDR3 is TGTGCCAGCACCTCCTCACAGGCCCTTTGGTTCGAGCAGTACTTC. The chain joins TRBV27 to TRBJ2-7; D perhaps matches TRBD1 (5 bases). V dropped 7 bases and J dropped 6 bases, with 22 bases sitting between them. The CDR3 loop spans 15 amino acids. Germline CDR1 and CDR2: MNHEY and SMNVEV (reference sequence).

This clonotype has ten or more counts. The chain has TRBV12-3 or TRBV12-4 and TRBJ2-3, with 8 bases aligning to TRBD2. The CDR3 consists of 16 residues. The trim removed 3 bases at V and 0 bases at J, leaving 5 bases unmatched. The CDR3 protein is CASSFREGSSTDTQYF. As DNA, the CDR3 is TGTGCCAGCAGTTTCCGGGAGGGGTCTAGCACAGATACGCAGTATTTT.

The sample holds a few counts of this clonotype. The rearrangement links TRBV18 to TRBJ1-1, with 9 bases identical to TRBD1. V dropped 3 bases and J dropped 4; count of bases not matched to a gene: 9. Germline assignment: CDR1 KGHSH and CDR2 LQKENI. The CDR3 has 16 amino acids. The CDR3 sequence: CASSPGQGVRGTEAFF. CDR3 coding DNA: TGTGCCAGCTCACCGGGACAGGGAGTCCGGGGCACTGAAGCTTTCTTT.